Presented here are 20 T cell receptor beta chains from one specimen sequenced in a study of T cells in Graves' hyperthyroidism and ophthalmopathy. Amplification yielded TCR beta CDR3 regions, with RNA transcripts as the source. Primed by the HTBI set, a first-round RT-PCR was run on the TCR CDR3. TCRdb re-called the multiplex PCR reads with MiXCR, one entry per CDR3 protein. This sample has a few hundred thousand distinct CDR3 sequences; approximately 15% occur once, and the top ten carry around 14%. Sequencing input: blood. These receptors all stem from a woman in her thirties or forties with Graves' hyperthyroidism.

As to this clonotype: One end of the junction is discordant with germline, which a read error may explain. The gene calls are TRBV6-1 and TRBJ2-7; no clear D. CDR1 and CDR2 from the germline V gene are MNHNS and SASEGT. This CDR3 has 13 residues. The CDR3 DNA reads TGTGCCACCAGTGAGACCGACCGCGGCGAGCAGTACTTC. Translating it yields CATSETDRGEQYF.

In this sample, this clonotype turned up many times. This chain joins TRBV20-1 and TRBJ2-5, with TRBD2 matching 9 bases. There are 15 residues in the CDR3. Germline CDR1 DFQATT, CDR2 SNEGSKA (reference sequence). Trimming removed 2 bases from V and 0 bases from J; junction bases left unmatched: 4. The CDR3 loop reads CSARSASGDQETQYF. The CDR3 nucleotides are TGCAGTGCTAGATCGGCTAGCGGGGACCAAGAGACCCAGTACTTC.

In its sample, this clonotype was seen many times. The chain's CDR3 is CASSPGTSGLEQYF. The DNA of the CDR3 is TGCGCCAGCAGCCCCGGGACTAGCGGGCTCGAGCAGTACTTC. The chain uses TRBV5-1 and TRBJ2-7, with TRBD2 identical over 12 bases. Per the germline V gene, CDR1 is SGHRS and CDR2 is YFSETQ. V was pared by 4 bases and J by 6 bases, with 5 bases of the junction left unmatched. The CDR3 totals 14 residues. Drawing the rest from reference TRBV5-1 and TRBJ2-7, the complete variable domain is KAGVTQTPRYLIKTRGQQVTLSCSPISGHRSVSWYQQTPGQGLQFLFEYFSETQRNKGNFPGRFSGRQFSNSRSEMNVSTLELGDSALYLCASSPGTSGLEQYFGPGTRLTVT.

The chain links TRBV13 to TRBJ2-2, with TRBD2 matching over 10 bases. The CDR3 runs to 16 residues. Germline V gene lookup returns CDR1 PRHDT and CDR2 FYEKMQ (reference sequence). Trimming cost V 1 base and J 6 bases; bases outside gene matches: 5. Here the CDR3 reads CASSLVLAGFPGELFF. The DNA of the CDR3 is TGTGCCAGCAGCTTAGTACTAGCGGGGTTTCCCGGGGAGCTGTTTTTT. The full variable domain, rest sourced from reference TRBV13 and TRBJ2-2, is AAGVIQSPRHLIKEKRETATLKCYPIPRHDTVYWYQQGPGQDPQFLISFYEKMQSDKGSIPDRFSAQQFSDYHSELNMSSLELGDSALYFCASSLVLAGFPGELFFGEGSRLTVL.

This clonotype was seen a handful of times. The CDR3 here is CASSVGPAGQETQYF. CDR3 sequence (DNA): TGCGCCAGCAGCGTTGGACCGGCGGGGCAAGAGACCCAGTACTTC. The rearrangement links TRBV5-1 to TRBJ2-5, with a weak D call TRBD2 (6 bases). This CDR3 region has 15 residues. From germline, CDR1 is SGHRS and CDR2 YFSETQ. Trimming left V 4 bases short and J 2 bases short, with 15 bases between.

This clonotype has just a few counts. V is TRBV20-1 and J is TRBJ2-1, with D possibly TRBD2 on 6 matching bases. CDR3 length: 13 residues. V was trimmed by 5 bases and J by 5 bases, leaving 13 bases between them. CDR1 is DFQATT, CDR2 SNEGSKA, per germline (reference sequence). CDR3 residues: CSASGLFNNEQFF. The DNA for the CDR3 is TGCAGTGCTTCGGGACTCTTTAACAATGAGCAGTTCTTC.

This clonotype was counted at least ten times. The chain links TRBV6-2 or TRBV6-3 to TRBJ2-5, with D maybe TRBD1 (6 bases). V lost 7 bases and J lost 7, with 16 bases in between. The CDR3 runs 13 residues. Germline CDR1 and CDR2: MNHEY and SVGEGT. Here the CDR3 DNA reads TGTGCCAGCACACAGGGTACTCCCGGGACCCAGTACTTC. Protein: CASTQGTPGTQYF.

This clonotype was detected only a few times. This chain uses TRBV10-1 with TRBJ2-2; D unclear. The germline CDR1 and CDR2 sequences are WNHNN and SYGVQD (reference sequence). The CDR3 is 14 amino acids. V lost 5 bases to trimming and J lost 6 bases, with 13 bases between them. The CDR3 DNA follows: TGCGCCAGCAGTCCCAACGTTGTCTCCGGGGAGCTGTTTTTT. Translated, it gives CASSPNVVSGELFF.

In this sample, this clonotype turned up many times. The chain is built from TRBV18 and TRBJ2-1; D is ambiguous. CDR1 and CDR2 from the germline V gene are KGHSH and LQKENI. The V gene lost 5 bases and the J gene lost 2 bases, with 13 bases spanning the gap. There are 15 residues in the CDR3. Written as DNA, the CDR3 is TGTGCCAGCTCATCCAAGTCTGCAACCTACAATGAGCAGTTCTTC. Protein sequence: CASSSKSATYNEQFF.

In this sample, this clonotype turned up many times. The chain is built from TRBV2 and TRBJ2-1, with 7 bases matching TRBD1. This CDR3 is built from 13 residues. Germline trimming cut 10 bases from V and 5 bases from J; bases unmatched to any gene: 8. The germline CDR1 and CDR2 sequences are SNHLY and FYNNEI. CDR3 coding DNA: TGTGCCACTCCGGGACAGAAAAACAATGAGCAGTTCTTC. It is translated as CATPGQKNNEQFF.

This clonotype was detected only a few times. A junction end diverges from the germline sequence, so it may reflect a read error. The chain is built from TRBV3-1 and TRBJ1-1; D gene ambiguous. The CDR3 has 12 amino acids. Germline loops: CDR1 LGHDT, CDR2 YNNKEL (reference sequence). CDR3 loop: CASSSRRDEVFF. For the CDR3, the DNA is TGTGCCAGCAGTTCGCGCCGGGATGAAGTTTTCTTT. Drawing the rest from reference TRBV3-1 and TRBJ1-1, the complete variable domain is DTAVSQTPKYLVTQMGNDKSIKCEQNLGHDTMYWYKQDSKKFLKIMFSYNNKELIINETVPNRFSPKSPDKAHLNLHINSLELGDSAVYFCASSSRRDEVFFGQGTRLTVV.

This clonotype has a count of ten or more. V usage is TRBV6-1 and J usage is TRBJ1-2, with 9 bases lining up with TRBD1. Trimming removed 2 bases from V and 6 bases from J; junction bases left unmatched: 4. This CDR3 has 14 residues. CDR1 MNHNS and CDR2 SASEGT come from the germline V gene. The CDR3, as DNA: TGTGCCAGCAGTGAATGGGGACAGGGTGATGGCTACACCTTC. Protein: CASSEWGQGDGYTF.

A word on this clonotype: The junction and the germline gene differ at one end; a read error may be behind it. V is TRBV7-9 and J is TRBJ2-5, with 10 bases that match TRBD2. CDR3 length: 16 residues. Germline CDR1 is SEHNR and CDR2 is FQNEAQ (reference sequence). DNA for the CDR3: TGTGTCAGCAGCCCGACAACTAGCGGGACGCAAGAGACCCAGTACTTC. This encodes CVSSPTTSGTQETQYF. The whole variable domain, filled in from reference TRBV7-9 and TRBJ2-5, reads DTGVSQNPRHKITKRGQNVTFRCDPISEHNRLYWYRQTLGQGPEFLTYFQNEAQLEKSRLLSDRFSAERPKGSFSTLEIQRTEQGDSAMYLCVSSPTTSGTQETQYFGPGTRLLVL.

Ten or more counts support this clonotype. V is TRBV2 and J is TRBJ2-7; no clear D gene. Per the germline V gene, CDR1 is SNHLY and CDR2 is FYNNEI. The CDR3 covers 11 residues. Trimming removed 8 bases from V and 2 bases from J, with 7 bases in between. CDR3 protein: CASRWTYEQYF. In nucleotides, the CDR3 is TGTGCCAGCCGTTGGACCTACGAGCAGTACTTC.

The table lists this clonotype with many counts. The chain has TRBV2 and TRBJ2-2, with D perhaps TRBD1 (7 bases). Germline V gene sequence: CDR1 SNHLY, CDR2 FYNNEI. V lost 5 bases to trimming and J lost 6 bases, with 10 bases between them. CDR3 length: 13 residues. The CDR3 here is CASSQGEAGELFF. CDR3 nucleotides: TGTGCCAGCAGTCAGGGGGAGGCCGGGGAGCTGTTTTTT. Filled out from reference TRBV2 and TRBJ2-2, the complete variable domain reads EPEVTQTPSHQVTQMGQEVILRCVPISNHLYFYWYRQILGQKVEFLVSFYNNEISEKSEIFDDQFSVERPDGSNFTLKIRSTKLEDSAMYFCASSQGEAGELFFGEGSRLTVL.

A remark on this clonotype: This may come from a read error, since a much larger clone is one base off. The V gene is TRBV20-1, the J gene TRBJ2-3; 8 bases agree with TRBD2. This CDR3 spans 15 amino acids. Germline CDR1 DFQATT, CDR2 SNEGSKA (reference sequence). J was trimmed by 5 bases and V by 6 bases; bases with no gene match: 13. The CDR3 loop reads CSARRGTGGGDTQYF. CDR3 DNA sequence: TGCAGTGCCCGCCGGGGGACGGGGGGGGGAGATACGCAGTATTTT.

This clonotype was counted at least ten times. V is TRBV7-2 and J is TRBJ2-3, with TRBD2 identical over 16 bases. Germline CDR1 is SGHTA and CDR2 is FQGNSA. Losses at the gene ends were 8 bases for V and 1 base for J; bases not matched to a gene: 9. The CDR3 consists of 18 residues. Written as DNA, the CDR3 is TGTGCCAGCCGACCGGGACTAGCGGGAGGGCCTGGCACAGATACGCAGTATTTT. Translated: CASRPGLAGGPGTDTQYF.

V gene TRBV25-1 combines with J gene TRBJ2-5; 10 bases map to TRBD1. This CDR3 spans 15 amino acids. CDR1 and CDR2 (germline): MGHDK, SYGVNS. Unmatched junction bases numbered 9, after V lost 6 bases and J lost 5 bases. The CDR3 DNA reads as TGTGCCAGCAGCGAGACAGGGGGCCTCGGGGAGACCCAGTACTTC. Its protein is CASSETGGLGETQYF.

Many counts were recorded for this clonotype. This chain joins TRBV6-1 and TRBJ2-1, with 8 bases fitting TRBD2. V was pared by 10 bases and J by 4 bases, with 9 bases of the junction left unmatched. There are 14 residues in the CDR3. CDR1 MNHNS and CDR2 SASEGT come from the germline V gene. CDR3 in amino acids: CATLGAGGYNEQFF. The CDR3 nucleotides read TGTGCCACCTTAGGGGCGGGAGGTTACAATGAGCAGTTCTTC.

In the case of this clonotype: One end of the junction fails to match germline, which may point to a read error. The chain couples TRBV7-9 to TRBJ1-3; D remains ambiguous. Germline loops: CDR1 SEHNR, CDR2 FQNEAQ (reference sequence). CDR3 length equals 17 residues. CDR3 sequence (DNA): TGTGCCAGCAGCTTAGATCGGATCGACACCTCTGGAAACACCGTATATTTT. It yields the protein CASSLDRIDTSGNTVYF.